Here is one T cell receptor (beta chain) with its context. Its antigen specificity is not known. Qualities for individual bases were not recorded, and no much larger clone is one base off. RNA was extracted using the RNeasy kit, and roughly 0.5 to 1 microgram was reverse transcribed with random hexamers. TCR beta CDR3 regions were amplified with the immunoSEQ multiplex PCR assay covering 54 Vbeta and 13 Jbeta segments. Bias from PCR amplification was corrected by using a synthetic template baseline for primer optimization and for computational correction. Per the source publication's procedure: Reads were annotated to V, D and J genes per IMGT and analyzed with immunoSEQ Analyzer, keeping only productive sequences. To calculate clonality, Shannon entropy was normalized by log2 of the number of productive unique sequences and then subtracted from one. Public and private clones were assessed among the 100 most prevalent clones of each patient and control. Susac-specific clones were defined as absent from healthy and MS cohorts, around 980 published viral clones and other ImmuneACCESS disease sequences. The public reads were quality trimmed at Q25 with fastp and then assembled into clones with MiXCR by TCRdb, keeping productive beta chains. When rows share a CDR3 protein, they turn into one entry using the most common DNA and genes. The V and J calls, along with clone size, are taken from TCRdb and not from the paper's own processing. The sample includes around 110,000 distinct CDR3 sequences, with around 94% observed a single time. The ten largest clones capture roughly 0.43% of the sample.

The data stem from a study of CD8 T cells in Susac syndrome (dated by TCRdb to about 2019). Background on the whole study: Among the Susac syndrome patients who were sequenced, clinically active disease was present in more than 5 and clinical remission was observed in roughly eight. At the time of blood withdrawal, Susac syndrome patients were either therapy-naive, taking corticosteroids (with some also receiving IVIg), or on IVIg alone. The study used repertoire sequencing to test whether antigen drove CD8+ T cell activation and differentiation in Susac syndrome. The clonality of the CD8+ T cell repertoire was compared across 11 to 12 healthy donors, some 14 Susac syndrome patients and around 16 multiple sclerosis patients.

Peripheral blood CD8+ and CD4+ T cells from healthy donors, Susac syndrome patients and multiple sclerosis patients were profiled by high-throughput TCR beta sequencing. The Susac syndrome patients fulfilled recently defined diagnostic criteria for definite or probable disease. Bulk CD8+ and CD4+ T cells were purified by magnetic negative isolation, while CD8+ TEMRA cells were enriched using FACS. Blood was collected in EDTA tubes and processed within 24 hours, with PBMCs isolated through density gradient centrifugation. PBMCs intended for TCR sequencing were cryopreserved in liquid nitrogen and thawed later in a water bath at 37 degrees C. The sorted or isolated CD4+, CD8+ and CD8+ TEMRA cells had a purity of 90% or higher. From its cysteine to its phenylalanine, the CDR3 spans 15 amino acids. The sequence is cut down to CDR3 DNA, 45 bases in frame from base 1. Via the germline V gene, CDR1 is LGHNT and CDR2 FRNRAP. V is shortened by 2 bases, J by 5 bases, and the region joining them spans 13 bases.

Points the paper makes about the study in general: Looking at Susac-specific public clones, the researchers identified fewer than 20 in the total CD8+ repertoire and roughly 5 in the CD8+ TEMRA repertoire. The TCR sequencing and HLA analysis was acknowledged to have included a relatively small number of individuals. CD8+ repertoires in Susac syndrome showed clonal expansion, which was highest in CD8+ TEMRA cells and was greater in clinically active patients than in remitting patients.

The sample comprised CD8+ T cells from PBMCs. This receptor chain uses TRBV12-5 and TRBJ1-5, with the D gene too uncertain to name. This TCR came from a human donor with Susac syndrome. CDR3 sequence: CASGLTDQNYQPQHF. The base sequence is TGTGCTAGTGGTTTGACAGACCAGAACTATCAGCCCCAGCATTTT. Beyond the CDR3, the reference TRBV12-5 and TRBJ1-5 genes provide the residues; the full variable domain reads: DARVTQTPRHKVTEMGQEVTMRCQPILGHNTVFWYRQTMMQGLELLAYFRNRAPLDDSGMPKDRFSAEMPDATLATLKIQPSEPRDSAVYFCASGLTDQNYQPQHFGDGTRLSIL.